This T cell receptor beta chain derives from a study of beta chain features in type 1 diabetes. Background on the study: The samples had 100 million to 140 million sorted cells examined in all.

Study-wide results and caveats: People with Type 1 diabetes carried modestly yet significantly shorter TCRB CDR3s in all four CD4+ subsets. The study notes PCR might favor shorter templates equally in patients and controls.

This clone was recorded a few times. The target antigen is unknown. The germline CDR1 and CDR2 sequences are SQVTM and ANQGSEA. V gave up 3 bases and J gave up 3 bases; unmatched junction bases: 5. The CDR3 length is 14 residues. Expressed TCRB transcripts got sequenced, as all isolated RNA was reverse transcribed. Roughly 3.6 million reads on average were seen across naive, central memory and regulatory T cell samples. The table came from immunoSEQ multiplex PCR; TCRdb's copy has only in-frame clones and leaves some out. The sample yields a few hundred thousand clones, about 12% seen once. The clonotype originates from a woman under 30 with type 1 diabetes. Sequences were obtained from naive CD4+ T cells from blood. This chain connects TRBV29-1 to TRBJ2-3, with 8 bases aligning to TRBD2. The CDR3 DNA follows: TGCAGCGTTGACGCTAGCGGGCTTACAGATACGCAGTATTTT. As protein: CSVDASGLTDTQYF.